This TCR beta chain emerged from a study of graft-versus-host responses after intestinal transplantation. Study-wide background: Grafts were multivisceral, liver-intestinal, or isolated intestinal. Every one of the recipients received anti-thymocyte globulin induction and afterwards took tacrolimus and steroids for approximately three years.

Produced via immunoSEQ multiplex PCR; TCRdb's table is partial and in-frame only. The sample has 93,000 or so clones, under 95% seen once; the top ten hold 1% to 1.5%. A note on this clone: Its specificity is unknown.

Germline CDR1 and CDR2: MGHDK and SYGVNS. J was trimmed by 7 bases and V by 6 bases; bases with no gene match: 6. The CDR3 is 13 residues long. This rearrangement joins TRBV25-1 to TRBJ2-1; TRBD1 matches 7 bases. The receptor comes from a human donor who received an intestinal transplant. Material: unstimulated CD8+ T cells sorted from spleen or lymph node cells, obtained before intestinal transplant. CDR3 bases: TGTGCCAGCAGCCAAGACAGGGTAAATGAGCAGTTCTTC. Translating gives CASSQDRVNEQFF.